The 31 T cell receptor beta chains in this list originate from one sample, sequenced in a study of tumour-infiltrating T cells in Burkitt lymphoma (dated by TCRdb to about 2020). The library was made by the immunoSEQ multiplex PCR assay. The table was pulled from immuneACCESS by TCRdb, which kept in-frame rearrangements only. Such tables lose some clones; where checked, under half of the loss comes from unresolved V genes, and the rest has no known cause. The sample table shows roughly 3,900 clones, and roughly 13% are seen once. The leading ten clones occupy 20% to 25% of the sample. Sequences were obtained from tumor tissue. Receptors were obtained from a human donor with Burkitt lymphoma.

In this sample, this clone turned up once. This sequence joins TRBV9 and TRBJ2-3; D not resolved. The V end lost 5 bases, the J end lost 3 bases, and 4 bases lay between the germline ends. The CDR3 sequence is 11 residues long. Germline V gene lookup returns CDR1 SGDLS and CDR2 YYNGEE. CDR3 nucleotides: TGTGCCAGCAGTCGTACAGATACGCAGTATTTT. It yields the protein CASSRTDTQYF.

CDR3 sequence reads: CASSLAPGGGGNLQYF. CDR3 nucleotides: TGTGCCAGCAGCTTAGCGCCTGGGGGCGGGGGTAACCTGCAGTACTTC. This chain joins TRBV7-9 and TRBJ2-7, with D tentatively TRBD2 (7 bases). Trimming pared 0 bases from V and 9 bases from J, leaving 21 bases between. In germline, CDR1 is SEHNR, CDR2 FQNEAQ (reference sequence). The CDR3 covers 16 residues.

The sample holds a few counts of this clone. The rearrangement uses TRBV6-5 and TRBJ1-2; a weak D match, TRBD1 (6 bases). The germline V gene encodes CDR1 MNHEY and CDR2 SVGAGI. The V end was cut by 4 bases, the J end by 3 bases, with 9 bases between. This CDR3 is 13 amino acids long. The CDR3 DNA sequence: TGTGCCAGCAGTTTATCAGGGGACTATGGCTACACCTTC. Translating it yields CASSLSGDYGYTF.

This clone was detected only a few times. The junction differs from germline at one of its ends, possibly a read error. This chain links TRBV7-4 with TRBJ2-7; 10 bases match TRBD2. The CDR3 is 13 residues long. Germline values: CDR1 SGHVT, CDR2 SQSDAQ. The CDR3 nucleotides read TGTGCCAGCAGCCTAGCGGGAGTAAACGAGCAGTACTTC. It is translated as CASSLAGVNEQYF.

This clone occurred a few times. This chain connects TRBV10-3 to TRBJ1-6; D is undetermined. The CDR3 spans 13 residues. The V gene's germline CDR1 is ENHRY and CDR2 SYGVKD. Trimming pared 2 bases from V and 7 bases from J, leaving 6 bases between. For the CDR3, the DNA is TGTGCCATCAGTGAGCAAGAGAATTCACCCCTCCACTTT. It codes for CAISEQENSPLHF.

This clone was seen more than once but under ten times. The J gene is TRBJ1-6, the V gene TRBV2, with D unresolved. This CDR3 has 13 residues. The V gene lost 6 bases and the J gene lost 6 bases, with 9 bases spanning the gap. The V gene's germline CDR1 is SNHLY and CDR2 FYNNEI. The CDR3 sequence: CASREEGNSPLHF. The CDR3, as DNA: TGTGCCAGCAGAGAGGAGGGTAATTCACCCCTCCACTTT.

This chain joins TRBV7-2 and TRBJ2-5, with D hard to call. Germline CDR1 SGHTA, CDR2 FQGNSA. The V gene lost 0 bases and the J gene lost 5 bases, with 7 bases spanning the gap. The CDR3 is made up of 13 amino acids. The CDR3 sequence: CASSLAHSETQYF. CDR3 DNA sequence: TGTGCCAGCAGCTTAGCTCATTCCGAGACCCAGTACTTC.

Only a few counts were recorded for this clone. The chain links TRBV30 to TRBJ1-4; D remains ambiguous. The germline V gene encodes CDR1 GTSNPN and CDR2 SVGIG (reference sequence). Deletions cut 1 base from V and 8 bases from J, with 17 bases between. The CDR3 has 15 amino acids. The CDR3 nucleotides read TGTGCCTGGAGTGCAACTAATGCCCTATGGGAAAAACTGTTTTTT. Protein product: CAWSATNALWEKLFF.

This clone was detected only a few times. The chain is built from TRBV5-4 and TRBJ1-5; the D is unclear. Trimming pared 1 base from V and 5 bases from J, leaving 7 bases between. This CDR3 is built from 13 residues. CDR1 SGHNT and CDR2 YYREEE come from the germline V gene (reference sequence). CDR3 nucleotides: TGTGCCAGCAGCTTGAGTCCGGATCAGCCCCAGCATTTT. It codes for CASSLSPDQPQHF.

The V and J genes are TRBV9 and TRBJ2-3; D is ambiguous. CDR1 and CDR2 from the germline V gene are SGDLS and YYNGEE. Trimming shortened V by 0 bases and J by 3 bases, and 11 bases separated the two germline ends. The CDR3 length is 15 residues. This chain's CDR3 is CASSVGFTITDTQYF. The CDR3 DNA is TGTGCCAGCAGCGTAGGGTTTACTATAACAGATACGCAGTATTTT. Supplemented by reference TRBV9 and TRBJ2-3, the full variable domain reads DSGVTQTPKHLITATGQRVTLRCSPRSGDLSVYWYQQSLDQGLQFLIQYYNGEERAKGNILERFSAQQFPDLHSELNLSSLELGDSALYFCASSVGFTITDTQYFGPGTRLTVL.

In this sample, this clone turned up a few times. The rearrangement links TRBV2 to TRBJ2-7, with 15 bases lining up with TRBD2. This CDR3 is 17 amino acids long. V trimming: 4 bases; J trimming: 4 bases; junction bases outside the gene matches: 8. The germline gives CDR1 SNHLY, CDR2 FYNNEI. In DNA, the CDR3 is TGTGCCAGCAGTGTGGGACTAGCGGGAGGCCACACTTACGAGCAGTACTTC. Translation: CASSVGLAGGHTYEQYF.

This chain connects TRBV9 to TRBJ2-6; possibly TRBD1 for D (6 bases). Trimming stripped 1 base from V and 0 bases from J, with 23 bases between. Germline assignment: CDR1 SGDLS and CDR2 YYNGEE. The CDR3 extends over 21 amino acids. In nucleotides, the CDR3 is TGTGCCAGCAGCGTAAGTCCCGGGACATTCCCCGAGTCCTCTGGGGCCAACGTCCTGACTTTC. Protein: CASSVSPGTFPESSGANVLTF.

This clone was observed a few times. This chain connects TRBV7-9 to TRBJ2-3; maybe TRBD1 (5 bases). The V gene lost 3 bases and the J gene lost 3 bases, with 10 bases spanning the gap. Germline CDR1 and CDR2: SEHNR and FQNEAQ (reference sequence). This CDR3 is 14 amino acids long. In DNA, the CDR3 is TGTGCCAGCAGCTTCGCAGGGCAAACAGATACGCAGTATTTT. This gives the protein CASSFAGQTDTQYF.

This chain connects TRBV28 to TRBJ1-4, with D possibly matching TRBD1 (5 bases). The CDR3 consists of 15 residues. Germline assignment: CDR1 MDHEN and CDR2 SYDVKM. Trimming took 6 bases from V and 4 from J, leaving 15 bases between them. In nucleotides, the CDR3 is TGTGCCAGCAGCCCCGTCGGGGCTCGTAATGAAAAACTGTTTTTT. Encoded protein: CASSPVGARNEKLFF. Based on the CDR3 plus reference TRBV28 and TRBJ1-4, the full variable domain is DVKVTQSSRYLVKRTGEKVFLECVQDMDHENMFWYRQDPGLGLRLIYFSYDVKMKEKGDIPEGYSVSREKKERFSLILESASTNQTSMYLCASSPVGARNEKLFFGSGTQLSVL.

In this sample, this clone turned up a few times. This chain joins TRBV7-6 and TRBJ2-7; 9 bases agree with TRBD2. CDR1 SGHVS and CDR2 FNYEAQ come from the germline V gene. V shed 5 bases, J shed 0 bases, and the junction held 8 bases outside the gene matches. The CDR3 is 16 residues long. The CDR3 DNA is TGTGCCAGCAGCCAGGGACTAGCCGACAACTCCTACGAGCAGTACTTC. This sequence encodes CASSQGLADNSYEQYF. Full variable domain (rest looked up from reference TRBV7-6 and TRBJ2-7): GAGVSQSPRYKVTKRGQDVALRCDPISGHVSLYWYRQALGQGPEFLTYFNYEAQQDKSGLPNDRFSAERPEGSISTLTIQRTEQRDSAMYRCASSQGLADNSYEQYFGPGTRLTVT.

This clone was observed a few times. Different DNA sequences within this sample yield the same CDR3. V is TRBV30 and J is TRBJ2-1, with TRBD1 matching 9 bases. The CDR3 is 13 amino acids. V was pared by 4 bases and J by 8 bases, with 6 bases of the junction left unmatched. Germline loops: CDR1 GTSNPN, CDR2 SVGIG (reference sequence). The CDR3 is CAWTGTGLYEQFF. The CDR3 bases are TGTGCCTGGACCGGGACAGGGTTGTATGAGCAGTTCTTC.

The V gene is TRBV6-4, the J gene TRBJ1-1; a possible D gene is TRBD1 (6 bases). V lost 6 bases, J lost 1 base, and 9 bases lay in between. The CDR3 has 13 residues. Germline CDR1 MRHNA, CDR2 SNTAGT. The CDR3 is CASRKTGNTEAFF. DNA of the CDR3: TGTGCCAGCAGAAAGACAGGGAACACTGAAGCTTTCTTT.

This chain uses TRBV7-8 with TRBJ1-3; no clear D. The ends were cut back, 5 bases at V and 0 bases at J, with 8 bases in the middle. The CDR3 covers 14 residues. Germline CDR1 and CDR2: SGHVS and FQNEAQ. The CDR3 reads CASSPVVSGNTIYF. CDR3 sequence (DNA): TGTGCCAGCAGCCCGGTAGTCTCTGGAAACACCATATATTTT.

The sample holds a few counts of this clone. The chain links TRBV9 to TRBJ2-7; D remains ambiguous. The germline gives CDR1 SGDLS, CDR2 YYNGEE. V gave up 0 bases and J gave up 0 bases, with 7 bases separating them. The CDR3 spans 14 residues. The CDR3 DNA reads TGTGCCAGCAGCGTAGGGTCACCCTCCTACGAGCAGTACTTC. This codes for CASSVGSPSYEQYF.

This clone was seen only a few times. V usage is TRBV6-1 and J usage is TRBJ2-5; a possible D gene is TRBD2 (6 bases). CDR3 size: 14 residues. Trimming pared 6 bases from V and 5 bases from J, leaving 16 bases between. Germline CDR1 MNHNS, CDR2 SASEGT. The CDR3 region is CASSDGGPWETQYF. The CDR3 DNA reads as TGTGCCAGCAGCGATGGAGGGCCGTGGGAGACCCAGTACTTC.

This clone was counted a few times. The chain recombines TRBV5-6 with TRBJ2-3; D gene ambiguous. There are 11 residues in the CDR3. Germline assignment: CDR1 SGHDT and CDR2 YYEEEE. The V and J ends lost 4 bases and 7 bases respectively, with 7 bases between them. CDR3 in DNA: TGTGCCAGCAGCCGGGTTAATACGCAGTATTTT. Its protein is CASSRVNTQYF.

This chain joins TRBV27 and TRBJ2-1; 11 bases are a match to TRBD2. V shed 3 bases, J shed 4 bases, and the junction held 2 bases outside the gene matches. The CDR3 totals 15 residues. The germline gives CDR1 MNHEY, CDR2 SMNVEV (reference sequence). Here the CDR3 reads CASSFGTSGYNEQFF. CDR3 nucleotides: TGTGCCAGCAGTTTTGGGACTAGCGGTTACAATGAGCAGTTCTTC.

The chain is built from TRBV18 and TRBJ2-7; 10 bases are a match to TRBD1. V shed 6 bases, J shed 5 bases, and the junction held 7 bases outside the gene matches. The CDR3 runs 14 residues. Germline V gives CDR1 KGHSH, CDR2 LQKENI. In nucleotides, the CDR3 is TGTGCCAGCTCTCCCGGGACAGGGGTCGACGAGCAGTACTTC. The encoded protein is CASSPGTGVDEQYF.

This clone was counted only a few times. This chain uses TRBV10-3 with TRBJ2-7; 8 bases line up with TRBD2. Germline V CDR1 and CDR2: ENHRY, SYGVKD. V shed 8 bases and J 2 bases; nucleotides not matched to a gene: 2. CDR3 length equals 12 residues. The CDR3 spells CAIAGGAYEQYF. The CDR3 DNA reads as TGTGCCATCGCGGGAGGAGCCTACGAGCAGTACTTC.

This chain uses TRBV2 with TRBJ2-7, with 13 bases aligning to TRBD2. Trimming at V came to 2 bases and at J to 1 base, leaving 5 bases not matched to a gene. The CDR3 sequence is 17 residues long. Looked up from germline, CDR1 is SNHLY and CDR2 is FYNNEI. CDR3 sequence: CASSELGLAGFSYEQYF. As DNA, the CDR3 is TGTGCCAGCAGTGAATTGGGACTAGCGGGGTTTTCCTACGAGCAGTACTTC.

The rearrangement uses TRBV19 and TRBJ1-1, with D perhaps matching TRBD1 (5 bases). Trimming took off 3 bases at V and 0 bases at J, with 11 bases between the two ends. Germline loops: CDR1 LNHDA, CDR2 SQIVND (reference sequence). The CDR3 has 15 residues. The CDR3 sequence is CASSMRGTMNTEAFF. CDR3 in DNA: TGTGCCAGTAGTATGAGGGGAACCATGAACACTGAAGCTTTCTTT. Complete variable domain (other parts from reference TRBV19 and TRBJ1-1): DGGITQSPKYLFRKEGQNVTLSCEQNLNHDAMYWYRQDPGQGLRLIYYSQIVNDFQKGDIAEGYSVSREKKESFPLTVTSAQKNPTAFYLCASSMRGTMNTEAFFGQGTRLTVV.

This clone was recorded a few times. V gene TRBV19 combines with J gene TRBJ2-1, with TRBD2 matching 9 bases. CDR3 size: 15 residues. Germline assignment: CDR1 LNHDA and CDR2 SQIVND (reference sequence). Trimming cost V 4 bases and J 0 bases; bases outside gene matches: 1. CDR3 amino acids: CASSTSGDSYNEQFF. The CDR3 region has the DNA TGTGCCAGTAGTACTAGCGGGGACTCCTACAATGAGCAGTTCTTC.

The table lists this clone with a few counts. The rearrangement uses TRBV10-2 and TRBJ2-7; D is unresolved. Trimming pared 5 bases from V and 5 bases from J, leaving 16 bases between. There are 14 residues in the CDR3. Per germline, CDR1 WSHSY and CDR2 SAAADI. The CDR3 DNA sequence: TGCGCCAGCAGTTTCACACCAAGAGACGACGAGCAGTACTTC. It encodes CASSFTPRDDEQYF.

The chain is built from TRBV5-1 and TRBJ2-1; D unclear. V dropped 1 base and J dropped 0 bases, with 11 bases sitting between them. This CDR3 region has 16 residues. The V gene's germline CDR1 is SGHRS and CDR2 YFSETQ. The CDR3 coding sequence is TGCGCCAGCAGCTTGTCATTGGCTAGCTCCTACAATGAGCAGTTCTTC. Translation gives CASSLSLASSYNEQFF.

The V and J genes are TRBV2 and TRBJ2-1; D is possibly TRBD2 (5 bases). V lost 3 bases and J 0 bases, leaving 9 bases between the germline ends. CDR1 and CDR2 (germline): SNHLY, FYNNEI. CDR3 length equals 15 residues. The CDR3: CASSDTSLSYNEQFF. CDR3 coding DNA: TGTGCCAGCAGTGATACTAGTCTCTCCTACAATGAGCAGTTCTTC.

The gene calls are TRBV27 and TRBJ1-1; D is perhaps TRBD1 (5 bases). V was trimmed by 5 bases and J by 11 bases, leaving 18 bases between them. Germline assignment: CDR1 MNHEY and CDR2 SMNVEV (reference sequence). The CDR3 loop spans 13 amino acids. This CDR3 is CASSPGTFRLAFF. Here the CDR3 DNA reads TGTGCCAGCAGTCCCGGGACGTTCCGCTTGGCTTTCTTT.